This T cell receptor (beta chain) comes out of a study of shared clonotypes between healthy human individuals. Overall study: Each donor's CD4 naive and CD4 memory cells filled three plates apiece, CD8 naive two, and CD8 memory one.

About this clone: Its antigen is unknown.

Points from the study as a whole: Memory subsets generally showed lower estimated richness than naive subsets.

The CDR3 has 17 residues. CDR1 is LGHNA, CDR2 YSLEER, per germline. Trimming shortened V by 0 bases and J by 0 bases, and 14 bases separated the two germline ends. CD45RO-negative, CCR7-selected cells formed the naive CD8 fraction, which excluded terminally differentiated effector memory CD45RA+ cells. Everyone who donated was a Caucasian adult who lived in Nashville, Tennessee. The test was conducted at deep level. Assay: immunoSEQ multiplex PCR; the TCRdb copy retains only in-frame clones and omits some. This sample has about 820,000 clones, with 90% to 95% found just once. This TCR came from a man aged 25 to 45 in good health. The sequenced material came from naive CD8+ T cells sorted from blood. V is TRBV4-3 and J is TRBJ1-1; D is unclear. CDR3 region: CASSQDPPGGMNTEAFF. CDR3 in DNA: TGCGCCAGCAGCCAAGATCCCCCAGGCGGGATGAACACTGAAGCTTTCTTT.